What follows describes a single T cell receptor beta chain. Its antigen is not known. The data derive from a study of cytomegalovirus exposure and HLA in healthy donors. Findings and caveats of the study: CMV serostatus stood as the only immune exposure information on hand. The presence/absence work took it that sequencing depth was about the same across donors. In vitro confirmation showed three CMV-associated chains to be CMV antigen specific.

The CDR3 loop spans 16 amino acids. The germline V gene has CDR1 KGHSH and CDR2 LQKENI. V was pared by 2 bases and J by 1 base, with 8 bases of the junction left unmatched. Primers for the PCR totalled 60 Vbeta and 13 Jbeta. Here immunoSEQ multiplex PCR was the method, and the copy in TCRdb shows in-frame clones only, minus some. This sample carries tens of thousands of clones, with approximately 6.5% going to the ten biggest clones. Sequenced: PBMCs. This chain connects TRBV18 to TRBJ2-7; 7 bases align to TRBD1. This receptor was obtained from a woman aged 40 to 50 in good health and CMV-seronegative. CDR3 nucleotide sequence: TGTGCCAGCTCACCAAAGGGACAGTCCTATTCCTACGAGCAGTACTTC. The encoded protein is CASSPKGQSYSYEQYF. Supplemented by reference TRBV18 and TRBJ2-7, the full variable domain reads NAGVMQNPRHLVRRRGQEARLRCSPMKGHSHVYWYRQLPEEGLKFMVYLQKENIIDESGMPKERFSAEFPKEGPSILRIQQVVRGDSAAYFCASSPKGQSYSYEQYFGPGTRLTVT.